These 2 T cell receptor beta chains were sequenced from one sample in a study of OX40 agonist ivuxolimab in advanced cancers. Receptor amplification or capture employed the immunoSEQ multiplex PCR assay. TCRdb took this table from immuneACCESS and kept in-frame rearrangements with V and J called. Such tables lack part of the clones; where checked against another copy, unresolved V genes explain under half of the gap, and the rest is unexplained. The sample yields thousands of clones; around 71% were counted once. The ten largest clones take up around 40% of the sample. The material sequenced was CD4+ or CD8+ T cells sorted from blood, taken in a trial of the OX40 agonist ivuxolimab. The source is an adult with an advanced solid tumor such as melanoma, head and neck, liver or kidney cancer.

The J gene is TRBJ2-1, the V gene TRBV11-2, with no clear D. Germline CDR1 and CDR2: SGHAT and FQNNGV. This CDR3 is 15 amino acids long. V lost 1 base, J lost 2 bases, and 9 bases lay in between. In DNA form, the CDR3 reads TGTGCCAGCAGCTTAGTTACCCTGGCCTACAATGAGCAGTTCTTC. Amino acids: CASSLVTLAYNEQFF.

This clone has more than one count but fewer than ten. J is TRBJ2-7 and V is TRBV5-4; D is ambiguous. This CDR3 is 12 amino acids long. V gave up 2 bases and J gave up 6 bases, with 9 bases separating them. Germline CDR1 and CDR2: SGHNT and YYREEE (reference sequence). CDR3 residues: CASSFGFGEQYF. The CDR3, as DNA: TGTGCCAGCAGCTTTGGATTCGGCGAGCAGTACTTC.